The rows below give T cell receptor beta chains drawn from one sample of a study of blood T cell repertoires in COVID-19. The method was immunoSEQ multiplex PCR; TCRdb's version includes in-frame clones alone and lacks a portion of them. The repertoire holds some 97,000 clones, roughly 90% seen once, with roughly 0.97% in the top ten. Input material: peripheral blood. Receptors were obtained from a man aged 55 to 70 with acute or convalescent COVID-19. CDR3s include the opening cysteine and the closing phenylalanine or tryptophan. The order of the fields is clone size, V gene, D gene, J gene, CDR3 DNA, CDR3 protein. The D gene is left open where the match is weak. Clone size appears in some rows only: once, few, many, or a class for an expanded clone.

-	TRBV9	-	TRBJ1-2	TGTGCCAGCAGCGTAGGGCGACAGATCTCTAACTATGGCTACACCTTC	CASSVGRQISNYGYTF
-	TRBV5-4	-	TRBJ1-1	TGTGCCAGCAGCCTTAACAGGAATGAAGCTTTCTTT	CASSLNRNEAFF
-	TRBV3-1/TRBV3-2	-	TRBJ1-1	TGTGCCAGCAGCCAAGCAGGGGTGGGCACTGAAGCTTTCTTT	CASSQAGVGTEAFF
-	TRBV7-7	-	TRBJ2-3	TGTGCCAGCAGCTTACTGGCGGACCTGGGGGGAGATACGCAGTATTTT	CASSLLADLGGDTQYF
-	TRBV6-1	TRBD2	TRBJ2-1	TGTGCCAGCAGTGAATACGGACTAGCGGGAACCTACAATGAGCAGTTCTTC	CASSEYGLAGTYNEQFF
-	TRBV21-1	-	TRBJ2-3	TGTGCCAGGGAGACATTTTTAGCGGGAGGTATGGATACGCAGTATTTT	CARETFLAGGMDTQYF
-	TRBV2	-	TRBJ1-1	TGTGCCAGCATCAGGGGATGGGACACTGAAGCTTTCTTT	CASIRGWDTEAFF
-	TRBV24-1	-	TRBJ2-5	TGTGCCACCAGTGACCCCCGCCCGGGAGTAGGTGGGAAGACCCAGTACTTC	CATSDPRPGVGGKTQYF
-	TRBV7-9	TRBD1	TRBJ1-5	TGTGCCAGCAGCTTGGGACAGGGGGCCGGTCAGCCCCAGCATTTT	CASSLGQGAGQPQHF
-	TRBV7-9	-	TRBJ2-5	TGTGCCAGCAGCCGGTTCCAAGAGACCCAGTACTTC	CASSRFQETQYF
-	TRBV3-1/TRBV3-2	TRBD1	TRBJ1-1	TGTGCCAGCAGCAATATTTGGACAGGGACTGGGATGAACACTGAAGCTTTCTTT	CASSNIWTGTGMNTEAFF
-	TRBV28	-	TRBJ2-3	TGTGCCAGTCTGGAGGGGCCAGATACGCAGTATTTT	CASLEGPDTQYF
-	TRBV5-1	TRBD2	TRBJ2-5	TGCGCCAGCAGCTTGGGACTAGCGGGACAAGAGACCCAGTACTTC	CASSLGLAGQETQYF
-	TRBV12-2	-	TRBJ1-2	TGTGCAAGTCGAGGGAAGGGGGTGCACTATGGCTACACCTTC	CASRGKGVHYGYTF
-	TRBV11-3	TRBD1	TRBJ1-1	TGTGCCAGCAGCACCAATCCCGGGACAGTAGCTGAAGCTTTCTTT	CASSTNPGTVAEAFF
-	TRBV4-1	TRBD1	TRBJ1-2	TGCGCCAGCAGCCTCCGGACAGGGGTCGACTATGGCTACACCTTC	CASSLRTGVDYGYTF
-	TRBV5-4	-	TRBJ2-7	TGTGCCAGCAGCACCGACAGGCTTCCCCCCTACGAGCAGTACTTC	CASSTDRLPPYEQYF
once	TRBV13	-	TRBJ1-5	TGTGCCAGCAGCTTAGGCCGCGGGGCCGGACAGCCCCAGCATTTT	CASSLGRGAGQPQHF
-	TRBV5-1	-	TRBJ1-6	TGCGCCAGCAGCCGAGACGGGGGTGGGAATTCACCCCTCCACTTT	CASSRDGGGNSPLHF
few	TRBV7-8	-	TRBJ2-7	TGTGCCAGCAACATTGACGGGGATCGCTACGAGCAGTACTTC	CASNIDGDRYEQYF
-	TRBV24-1	-	TRBJ2-2	TGTGCCACCAGTGATTTGGGCAGGGCGAACACCGGGGAGCTGTTTTTT	CATSDLGRANTGELFF
-	TRBV28	TRBD1	TRBJ2-6	TGTGCCAGCAGGATACAGGGGGCTTCGGGGGCCAACGTCCTGACTTTC	CASRIQGASGANVLTF
-	TRBV15	-	TRBJ1-5	TGTGCCACCAGCAGAACAGGGAATCAGCCCCAGCATTTT	CATSRTGNQPQHF
once	TRBV19	-	TRBJ2-1	TGTGCCAGTAGTATTACACCAAGTCTCGGAGGGAATGAGCAGTTCTTC	CASSITPSLGGNEQFF
-	TRBV11-3	-	TRBJ1-1	TGTGCCAGCAGCTCCCCCCCGGGCAGGGGGAACACTGAAGCTTTCTTT	CASSSPPGRGNTEAFF
-	TRBV5-6	TRBD1	TRBJ1-5	TGTGCCAGCAGTTGCCCGGGACAGGGCCATCAGCCCCAGCATTTT	CASSCPGQGHQPQHF
-	TRBV3-1/TRBV3-2	TRBD2	TRBJ2-2	TGTGCCAGCAGCCAACGGAGCGGGAGGGACACCGGGGAGCTGTTTTTT	CASSQRSGRDTGELFF
-	TRBV5-4	-	TRBJ2-5	TGTGCCAGCAGCTTTAGGGGCCAAGAGACCCAGTACTTC	CASSFRGQETQYF
-	TRBV5-1	-	TRBJ2-7	TGCGCCAGCAGCTTGAACCCTGGCCCCTACGAGCAGTACTTC	CASSLNPGPYEQYF
once	TRBV28	TRBD2	TRBJ2-2	TGTGCCAGCAGTCGGGCAATAGCGGGAGTATCATTAAGGCGCTACACCGGGGAGCTGTTTTTT	CASSRAIAGVSLRRYTGELFF
once	TRBV5-1	-	TRBJ1-2	TGCGCCAGCAGCTTAGAGGGAAATGGCTACACCTTC	CASSLEGNGYTF
-	TRBV7-8	TRBD2	TRBJ2-1	TGTGCCAGCAGCCCGACTAGCGGGAGTAGCAATGAGCAGTTCTTC	CASSPTSGSSNEQFF
-	TRBV28	TRBD1	TRBJ2-5	TGTGCCAGCAGGTACCGAAACACAGGGGTTCAGGAGACCCAGTACTTC	CASRYRNTGVQETQYF
-	TRBV28	TRBD1	TRBJ1-2	TGTGCCAGCAGCACCCCGGCAGGGGGCGATGGCTACACCTTC	CASSTPAGGDGYTF
-	TRBV9	-	TRBJ1-3	TGTGCCAGCAGCGACGACAGGATTGGAGACACCATATATTTT	CASSDDRIGDTIYF
-	TRBV11-2	TRBD1	TRBJ2-4	TGTGCCAGCAGCTCCCGGGACAGAGCCGAAAACATTCAGTACTTC	CASSSRDRAENIQYF
-	TRBV5-1	TRBD2	TRBJ2-1	TGCGCCAGCAGCTTGGAGGGCGGGAGTTCTTACAATGAGCAGTTCTTC	CASSLEGGSSYNEQFF
-	TRBV27	TRBD2	TRBJ2-3	TGTGCCAGCAGTTTAGGTAGCGGGGGTACAGATACGCAGTATTTT	CASSLGSGGTDTQYF
-	TRBV5-6	TRBD1	TRBJ2-7	TGTGCCAGCAGCTTGGGGACAGGGGGCGAGCAGTACTTC	CASSLGTGGEQYF
-	TRBV7-9	-	TRBJ1-2	TGTGCCAGCAGCTCCGTCACCCCCGGCTATGGCTACACCTTC	CASSSVTPGYGYTF
-	TRBV2	-	TRBJ1-4	TGTGCCAGCATCACCGGAAAGAGTACGGGGAAACTGTTTTTT	CASITGKSTGKLFF
-	TRBV7-3	-	TRBJ1-1	TGTGCCAGCAGCATAAACAGGGAAACTGAAGCTTTCTTT	CASSINRETEAFF
once	TRBV30	TRBD1	TRBJ1-5	TGTGCCTGGAGTGGGACAGGGCTTACTCAGCCCCAGCATTTT	CAWSGTGLTQPQHF
-	TRBV2	TRBD1	TRBJ1-5	TGTGCCAGCAGTCTTCCAGGGGGCGCGGGACAGCCCCAGCATTTT	CASSLPGGAGQPQHF
-	TRBV24-1	TRBD1	TRBJ1-2	TGTGCCACCAGTGGGGACAGGGCGGTTGGCTACACCTTC	CATSGDRAVGYTF
-	TRBV10-1	TRBD1	TRBJ1-1	TGCGCCAGCAGGCCGGACAGGGCGAACACTGAAGCTTTCTTT	CASRPDRANTEAFF
once	TRBV5-4	-	TRBJ1-2	TGTGCCAGCAGCTTGAGGGCCCCGGGGTATGGCTACACCTTC	CASSLRAPGYGYTF
-	TRBV10-3	TRBD1	TRBJ1-2	TGTGCCATCAGTGAGTCGAAAATAGGGACAGGGGCTTATGGCTACACCTTC	CAISESKIGTGAYGYTF
-	TRBV24-1	-	TRBJ1-2	TGTGCCACCAGTGATTTGAACCGGAGGGGCGGCTACACCTTC	CATSDLNRRGGYTF
-	TRBV9	TRBD2	TRBJ2-5	TGTGCCAGCAGCGTAGGTCAAGTAGCGGGCCTACAAGAGACCCAGTACTTC	CASSVGQVAGLQETQYF
-	TRBV28	-	TRBJ1-2	TGTGCCAGCAGTTCACAGGACTACCAGCCGGGCTACACCTTC	CASSSQDYQPGYTF
-	TRBV9	-	TRBJ2-7	TGTGCCAGCAGCGTAGGGGCGAGGGCAGGGGTTGACGAGCAGTACTTC	CASSVGARAGVDEQYF
-	TRBV14	-	TRBJ2-2	TGTGCCAGCAGCCAAGATTTTGTCAGGGTAGCCGGGGAGCTGTTTTTT	CASSQDFVRVAGELFF
-	TRBV19	TRBD1	TRBJ2-1	TGTGCCAGTACCAGGACAGGGGCCAGCTCCTACAATGAGCAGTTCTTC	CASTRTGASSYNEQFF